These 2 T cell receptor beta chains originate from one sample sequenced in a study of cytomegalovirus exposure and HLA in healthy donors. 60 Vbeta and 13 Jbeta primers were used in PCR. Produced via immunoSEQ multiplex PCR; TCRdb's table is partial and in-frame only. The sample lists around 150,000 clones; around 76% were seen once. The sequencing input was PBMCs. These receptors were obtained from a man between 35 and 55 years old in good health and CMV-seropositive.

The chain carries TRBV23-1 and TRBJ1-2, with D tentatively TRBD1 (5 bases). TRBV23-1 has ORF status, its function being uncertain. The CDR3 totals 16 residues. The V end was cut by 4 bases, the J end by 2 bases, with 17 bases between. The CDR3 sequence: CASSLFRRGYNYGYTF. CDR3 bases: TGCGCCAGCAGTCTCTTCCGGAGGGGCTACAACTATGGCTACACCTTC.

This clone has more than one count but fewer than ten. The chain uses TRBV11-2 and TRBJ2-7; no reliable D call. The CDR3 covers 13 residues. Trimming stripped 0 bases from V and 4 bases from J, with 7 bases between. The germline CDR1 and CDR2 sequences are SGHAT and FQNNGV. The CDR3 protein is CASSLDQDYEQYF. CDR3 coding DNA: TGTGCCAGCAGCTTAGATCAGGATTACGAGCAGTACTTC.